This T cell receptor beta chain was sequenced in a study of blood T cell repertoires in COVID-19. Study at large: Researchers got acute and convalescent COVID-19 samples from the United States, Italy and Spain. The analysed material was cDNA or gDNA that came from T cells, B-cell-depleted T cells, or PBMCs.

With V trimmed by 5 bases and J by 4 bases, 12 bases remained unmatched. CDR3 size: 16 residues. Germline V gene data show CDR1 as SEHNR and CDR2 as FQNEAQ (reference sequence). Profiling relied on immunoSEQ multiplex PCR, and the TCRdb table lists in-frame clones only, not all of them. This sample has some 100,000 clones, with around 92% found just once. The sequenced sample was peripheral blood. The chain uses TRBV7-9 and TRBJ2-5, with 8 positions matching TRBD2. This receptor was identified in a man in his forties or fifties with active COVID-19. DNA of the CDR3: TGTGCCAGCAGCCGTCAGTCGACTAGCGTGGGAGAGACCCAGTACTTC. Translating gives CASSRQSTSVGETQYF.